A selection of T cell receptor beta chains follows, all from one sample in a study of T cell responses to AZD1222 COVID-19 vaccine. Here immunoSEQ multiplex PCR was the method, and the copy in TCRdb shows in-frame clones only, minus some. The data show 150,000 to 200,000 clones, about nine tenths seen once. The starting material was peripheral blood, obtained on day 0 of AZD1222 vaccination. These receptors all come from an adult in good health. CDR3s include the opening cysteine and the closing phenylalanine or tryptophan. D genes are given only for firm matches. Where a row states a size, it is once, few, many or the class of an expanded clone; other rows omit it.

v_gene: TRBV11-1
j_gene: TRBJ2-7
abundance: -
d_gene: -
CDR3nt: TGTGCCAGCAGCTTAAGGAGGAGCCAGCATGCCTACGAGCAGTACTTC
CDR3aa: CASSLRRSQHAYEQYF

v_gene: TRBV9
j_gene: TRBJ2-7
abundance: -
d_gene: TRBD2
CDR3nt: TGTGCCAGCAGCCCGGAACTAGCGGGAGGTCGAGAGCAGTACTTC
CDR3aa: CASSPELAGGREQYF

v_gene: TRBV28
j_gene: TRBJ1-6
abundance: -
d_gene: -
CDR3nt: TGTGCCAGCAATTTAAGAAGGGGATATTCACCCCTCCACTTT
CDR3aa: CASNLRRGYSPLHF

v_gene: TRBV9
j_gene: TRBJ2-7
abundance: -
d_gene: -
CDR3nt: TGTGCCAGCAGCGTAGGGAATAGCGAATACTACGAGCAGTACTTC
CDR3aa: CASSVGNSEYYEQYF

v_gene: TRBV19
j_gene: TRBJ2-2
abundance: -
d_gene: -
CDR3nt: TGTGCCAGTAAGGGCCCAGGTACCGGGGAGCTGTTTTTT
CDR3aa: CASKGPGTGELFF

v_gene: TRBV18
j_gene: TRBJ1-1
abundance: -
d_gene: TRBD1
CDR3nt: TGTGCCAGCTCACTCACAGGGGAGACTGAAGCTTTCTTT
CDR3aa: CASSLTGETEAFF

v_gene: TRBV19
j_gene: TRBJ1-6
abundance: once
d_gene: -
CDR3nt: TGTGCCAGTAGTATGCTCTGGAATTCACCCCTCCACTTT
CDR3aa: CASSMLWNSPLHF

v_gene: TRBV7-3
j_gene: TRBJ2-1
abundance: once
d_gene: -
CDR3nt: TGTGCCAGCAGCCCCAACAGTCACAATGAGCAGTTCTTC
CDR3aa: CASSPNSHNEQFF

v_gene: TRBV29-1
j_gene: TRBJ1-2
abundance: -
d_gene: -
CDR3nt: TGCAGCGTTGTGGCAGGCTTAAACTATGGCTACACCTTC
CDR3aa: CSVVAGLNYGYTF

v_gene: TRBV5-1
j_gene: TRBJ2-7
abundance: -
d_gene: TRBD1
CDR3nt: TGCGCCAGCAGCTTGGGGGGACAGTCCCACGAGCAGTACTTC
CDR3aa: CASSLGGQSHEQYF

v_gene: TRBV29-1
j_gene: TRBJ1-6
abundance: once
d_gene: TRBD1
CDR3nt: TGCAGCGAACGGGACAGAAATAATTCACCCCTCCACTTT
CDR3aa: CSERDRNNSPLHF